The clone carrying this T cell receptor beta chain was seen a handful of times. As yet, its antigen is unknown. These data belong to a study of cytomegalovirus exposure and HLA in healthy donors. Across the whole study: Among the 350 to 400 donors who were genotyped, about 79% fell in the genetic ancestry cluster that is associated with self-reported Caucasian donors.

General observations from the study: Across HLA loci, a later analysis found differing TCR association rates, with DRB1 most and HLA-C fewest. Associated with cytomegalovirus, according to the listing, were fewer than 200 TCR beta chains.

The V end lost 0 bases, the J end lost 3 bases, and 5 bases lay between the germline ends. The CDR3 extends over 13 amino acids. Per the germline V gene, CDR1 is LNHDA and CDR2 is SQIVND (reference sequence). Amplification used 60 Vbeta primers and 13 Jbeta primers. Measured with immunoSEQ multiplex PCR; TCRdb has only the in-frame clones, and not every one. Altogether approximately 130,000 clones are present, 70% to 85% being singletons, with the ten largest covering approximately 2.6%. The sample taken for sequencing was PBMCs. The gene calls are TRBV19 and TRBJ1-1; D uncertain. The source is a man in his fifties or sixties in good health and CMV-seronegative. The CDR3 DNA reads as TGTGCCAGTAGTATAGACGGGTACACTGAAGCTTTCTTT. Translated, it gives CASSIDGYTEAFF.